This entry lists 10 T cell receptor beta chains sequenced from one sample in a study of T cell repertoires in cytomegalovirus infection. MiXCR was run by TCRdb on the reads, yielding one entry per CDR3 protein. The data hold fewer than 1,000,000 distinct CDR3 sequences, with about a third observed a single time. These receptors' antigens are unknown. The sample consisted of cultured CD8+ T cells from PBMCs, taken from culture after CMV antigen stimulation. These receptors all stem from a human donor in good health (CMV status not recorded). Some clones in this sample may be carry-over from other donors' samples.

There are many counts of this clonotype. This sequence joins TRBV6-1 and TRBJ2-7; 8 bases match TRBD1. Germline-derived CDR1 and CDR2 are MNHNS and SASEGT. The ends lost 6 bases at V and 4 bases at J; junction bases unmatched: 8. The CDR3 sequence is 14 residues long. In DNA form, the CDR3 reads TGTGCCAGCAGCCTCGGGACAGGTTTTTACGAGCAGTACGTC. This encodes CASSLGTGFYEQYV.

The CDR3 nucleotides are TGCAGTGCAGGGACAAGTTCCTACGAGCAGTACGTC. It codes for CSAGTSSYEQYV. The rearrangement joins TRBV20-1 to TRBJ2-7, with D possibly TRBD1 on 6 matching bases. V lost 6 bases and J lost 1, with 10 bases in between. CDR1 and CDR2 (germline): DFQATT, SNEGSKA (reference sequence). CDR3 length equals 12 residues.

This clonotype appeared once. The chain carries TRBV20-1 and TRBJ1-1, with D unclear. Trimming cost V 5 bases and J 0 bases, with 7 bases left between them. Germline lookup yields CDR1 DFQATT and CDR2 SNEGSKA (reference sequence). The CDR3 is made up of 12 amino acids. The DNA for the CDR3 is TGCAGTGCTCCGGGCCTGAACACTGAAGCTTTCTTT. Translating it yields CSAPGLNTEAFF.

CDR3 sequence (DNA): TGTGCCAGCAGAACGGAAGCGGGGGTTTTCGGGGAGCTGTTTTTT. This gives the protein CASRTEAGVFGELFF. The chain has TRBV7-9 and TRBJ2-2; 8 bases line up with TRBD2. Germline V gene sequence: CDR1 SEHNR, CDR2 FQNEAQ (reference sequence). V trimming: 6 bases; J trimming: 7 bases; junction bases outside the gene matches: 10. There are 15 residues in the CDR3.

This clonotype was seen many times. The chain recombines TRBV29-1 with TRBJ2-3; D ambiguous. The CDR3 has 12 residues. Germline lookup yields CDR1 SQVTM and CDR2 ANQGSEA. V shed 3 bases and J shed 2 bases, with 6 bases lying between them. CDR3 DNA sequence: TGCAGCGTTGAGCTCGTCACAGATACGCAGTATTTT. Translating it yields CSVELVTDTQYF.

This clonotype was seen repeatedly, ten times or more. This rearrangement joins TRBV7-6 to TRBJ2-7; 7 nucleotides line up with TRBD1. V was clipped by 5 bases and J by 0 bases; unmatched bases: 13. The CDR3 has 17 residues. From germline, CDR1 is SGHVS and CDR2 FNYEAQ. The CDR3 sequence: CASSIPTGESGSYEQYF. The DNA for the CDR3 is TGTGCCAGCAGCATACCCACAGGGGAAAGCGGCTCCTACGAGCAGTACTTC.

The chain couples TRBV7-9 to TRBJ2-1, with D possibly matching TRBD1 (5 bases). V was pared by 3 bases and J by 4 bases, with 13 bases between. The CDR3 loop spans 15 amino acids. Germline loops: CDR1 SEHNR, CDR2 FQNEAQ (reference sequence). As DNA, the CDR3 is TGTGCCAGCAGCTTCAGGGATGCGGCATACAATGAGCAGTTCTTC. Amino acids: CASSFRDAAYNEQFF.

This chain links TRBV4-1 with TRBJ1-2; 8 bases fit TRBD1. V lost 4 bases and J lost 4; bases outside the gene matches: 8. The CDR3 has 15 amino acids. The germline CDR1 and CDR2 sequences are MGHRA and YSYEKL. Here the CDR3 reads CASSPRGTGFYGYTF. CDR3 DNA: TGCGCCAGCAGCCCCCGTGGGACAGGCTTCTATGGCTACACCTTC.

The chain is built from TRBV6-1 and TRBJ2-7; 7 bases agree with TRBD1. CDR1 is MNHNS and CDR2 is SASEGT in the germline V gene. CDR3 size: 13 residues. J lost 3 bases, V lost 5 bases, and 4 bases had no gene match. The CDR3 DNA reads as TGTGCCAGCAGTTCCCGACAGGGCTACGAGCAGTACTTC. Amino acid sequence: CASSSRQGYEQYF.

CDR3 sequence: CASSLEVRAYRDTQYF. The CDR3 bases are TGTGCCAGCAGCTTGGAGGTCAGAGCCTACCGGGATACGCAGTATTTT. The V gene is TRBV5-5, the J gene TRBJ2-3, with no clear D. This CDR3 is 16 amino acids long. Trimming cost V 0 bases and J 6 bases, with 17 bases left between them. The V gene's germline CDR1 is SGHKS and CDR2 YYEKEE (reference sequence). Filled out from reference TRBV5-5 and TRBJ2-3, the complete variable domain reads DAGVTQSPTHLIKTRGQQVTLRCSPISGHKSVSWYQQVLGQGPQFIFQYYEKEERGRGNFPDRFSARQFPNYSSELNVNALLLGDSALYLCASSLEVRAYRDTQYFGPGTRLTVL.